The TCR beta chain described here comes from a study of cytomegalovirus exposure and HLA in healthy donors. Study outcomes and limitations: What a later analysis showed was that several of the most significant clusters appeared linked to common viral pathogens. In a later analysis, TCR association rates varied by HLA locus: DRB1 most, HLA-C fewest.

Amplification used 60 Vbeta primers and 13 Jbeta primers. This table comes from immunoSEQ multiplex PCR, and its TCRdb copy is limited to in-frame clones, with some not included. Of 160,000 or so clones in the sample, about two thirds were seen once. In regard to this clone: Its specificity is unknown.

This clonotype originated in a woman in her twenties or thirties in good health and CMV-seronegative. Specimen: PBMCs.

The CDR3 region is CASTGVPAEAFF. The CDR3 DNA sequence: TGTGCCAGCACAGGGGTACCCGCTGAAGCTTTCTTT. The chain uses TRBV28 and TRBJ1-1; tentative D call: TRBD1 (6 bases). With 7 bases removed from V and 6 bases from J, the gap between germline ends came to 12 bases. The CDR3 runs 12 residues. Germline V gene data show CDR1 as MDHEN and CDR2 as SYDVKM.